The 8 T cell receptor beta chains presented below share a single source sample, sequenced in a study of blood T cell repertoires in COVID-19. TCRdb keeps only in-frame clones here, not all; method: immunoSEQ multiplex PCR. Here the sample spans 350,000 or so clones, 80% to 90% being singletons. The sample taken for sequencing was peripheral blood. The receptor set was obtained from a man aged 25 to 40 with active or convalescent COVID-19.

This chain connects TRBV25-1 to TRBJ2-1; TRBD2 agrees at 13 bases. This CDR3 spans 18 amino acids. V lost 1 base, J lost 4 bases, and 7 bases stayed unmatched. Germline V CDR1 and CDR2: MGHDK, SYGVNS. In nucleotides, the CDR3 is TGTGCCAGCAGTGAATGGACTAGCGGGAGAAAGAGGTACAATGAGCAGTTCTTC. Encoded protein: CASSEWTSGRKRYNEQFF.

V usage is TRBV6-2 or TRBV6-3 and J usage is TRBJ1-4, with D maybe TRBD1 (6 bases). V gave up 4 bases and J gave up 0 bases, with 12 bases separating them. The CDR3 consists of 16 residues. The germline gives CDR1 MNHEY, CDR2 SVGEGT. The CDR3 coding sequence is TGTGCCAGCAGTTCCCGGACAGTTGCAACTAATGAAAAACTGTTTTTT. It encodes CASSSRTVATNEKLFF.

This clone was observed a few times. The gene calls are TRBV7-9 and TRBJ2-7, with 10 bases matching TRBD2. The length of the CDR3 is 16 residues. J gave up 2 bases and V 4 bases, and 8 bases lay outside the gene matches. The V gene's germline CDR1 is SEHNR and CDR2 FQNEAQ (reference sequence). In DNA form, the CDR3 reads TGTGCCAGCAGCTGGACCGGGACTAGCGAACCCTACGAGCAGTACTTC. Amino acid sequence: CASSWTGTSEPYEQYF. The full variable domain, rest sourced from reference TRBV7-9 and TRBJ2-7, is DTGVSQNPRHKITKRGQNVTFRCDPISEHNRLYWYRQTLGQGPEFLTYFQNEAQLEKSRLLSDRFSAERPKGSFSTLEIQRTEQGDSAMYLCASSWTGTSEPYEQYFGPGTRLTVT.

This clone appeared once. Here the CDR3 DNA reads TGCGCCAGCAGACAGGGGGCAGGGCAGCCCCAGCATTTT. It codes for CASRQGAGQPQHF. The chain combines TRBV5-1 with TRBJ1-5; the match to TRBD1 covers 9 bases. CDR3 length: 13 residues. Germline-derived CDR1 and CDR2 are SGHRS and YFSETQ. Losses at the gene ends were 5 bases for V and 7 bases for J; bases not matched to a gene: 4.

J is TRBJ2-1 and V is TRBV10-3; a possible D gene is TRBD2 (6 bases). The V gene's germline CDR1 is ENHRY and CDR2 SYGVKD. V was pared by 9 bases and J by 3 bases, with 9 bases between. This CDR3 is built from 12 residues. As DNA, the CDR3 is TGTGCCATATTTAGCGGCTACAATGAGCAGTTCTTC. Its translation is CAIFSGYNEQFF.

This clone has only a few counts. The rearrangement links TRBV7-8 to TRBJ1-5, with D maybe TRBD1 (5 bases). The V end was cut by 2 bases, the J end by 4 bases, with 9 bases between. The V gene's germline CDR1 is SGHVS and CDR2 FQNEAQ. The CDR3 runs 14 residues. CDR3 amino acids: CASSLSGWNQPQHF. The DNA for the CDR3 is TGTGCCAGCAGCTTATCAGGGTGGAATCAGCCCCAGCATTTT. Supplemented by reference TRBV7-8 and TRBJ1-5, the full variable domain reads GAGVSQSPRYKVAKRGQDVALRCDPISGHVSLFWYQQALGQGPEFLTYFQNEAQLDKSGLPSDRFFAERPEGSVSTLKIQRTQQEDSAVYLCASSLSGWNQPQHFGDGTRLSIL.

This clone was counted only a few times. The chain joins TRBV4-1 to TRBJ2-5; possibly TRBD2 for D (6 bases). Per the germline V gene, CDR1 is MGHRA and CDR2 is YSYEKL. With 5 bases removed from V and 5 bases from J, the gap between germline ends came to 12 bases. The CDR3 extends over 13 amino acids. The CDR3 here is CASSERLVETQYF. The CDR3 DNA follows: TGCGCCAGCAGCGAAAGACTAGTGGAGACCCAGTACTTC.

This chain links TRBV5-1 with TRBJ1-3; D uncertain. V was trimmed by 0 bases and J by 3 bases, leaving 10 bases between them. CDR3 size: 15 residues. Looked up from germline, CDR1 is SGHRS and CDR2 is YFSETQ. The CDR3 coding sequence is TGCGCCAGCAGCTTGGGAGGAGGCGATGGAAACACCATATATTTT. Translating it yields CASSLGGGDGNTIYF.